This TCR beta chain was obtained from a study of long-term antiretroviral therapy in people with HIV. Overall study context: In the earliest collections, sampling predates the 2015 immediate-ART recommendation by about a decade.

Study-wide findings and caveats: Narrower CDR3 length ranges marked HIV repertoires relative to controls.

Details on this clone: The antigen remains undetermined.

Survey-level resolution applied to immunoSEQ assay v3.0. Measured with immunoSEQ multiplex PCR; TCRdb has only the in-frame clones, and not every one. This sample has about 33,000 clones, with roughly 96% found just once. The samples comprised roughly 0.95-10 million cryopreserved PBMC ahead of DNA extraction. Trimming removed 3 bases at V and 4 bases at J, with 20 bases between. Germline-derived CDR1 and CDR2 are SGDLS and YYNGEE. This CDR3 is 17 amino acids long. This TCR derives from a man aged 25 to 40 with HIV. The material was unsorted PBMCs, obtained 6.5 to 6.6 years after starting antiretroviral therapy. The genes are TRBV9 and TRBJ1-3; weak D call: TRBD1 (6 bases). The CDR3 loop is CASSANIRGVGGNTIYF. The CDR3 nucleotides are TGTGCCAGCAGCGCAAATATCAGGGGTGTGGGCGGAAACACCATATATTTT.